These T cell receptor beta chains were read from a single sample in a study of blood T cell repertoires in COVID-19. Profiling relied on immunoSEQ multiplex PCR, and the TCRdb table lists in-frame clones only, not all of them. The table has about 52,000 clones, around 83% seen once; the top ten hold just under 7%. The sequenced sample consisted of peripheral blood. These receptors were obtained from a man between 65 and 85 years old with active COVID-19. CDR3s include the opening cysteine and the closing phenylalanine or tryptophan. Clone sizes are given selectively: once, few, many, or a class where the clone is expanded.

TRBV19	TRBJ2-7	.	CASSIWQGADEQYF
TRBV7-8	TRBJ1-1	.	CASSLVQGGNTEAFF
TRBV5-4	TRBJ2-5	.	CASSPGSQETQYF
TRBV18	TRBJ1-4	few	CASSRTSTGGLATNEKLFF
TRBV18	TRBJ2-6	.	CASSPPHTRANVLTF
TRBV5-1	TRBJ1-1	.	CASSLGQDKAFF
TRBV2	TRBJ2-2	.	CASTRQDNTGELFF
TRBV4-1	TRBJ1-2	.	CASSQEGGGTSRGYTF
TRBV3-1/TRBV3-2	TRBJ1-6	few	CASSQDQGARSPLHF
TRBV7-2	TRBJ1-2	.	CASSSQRGTGGVYGYTF
TRBV2	TRBJ1-2	few	CASSESGEGHGYTF
TRBV3-1/TRBV3-2	TRBJ1-6	.	CASSQPTGASPLHF
TRBV7-9	TRBJ1-1	.	CASSLAATNTEAFF
TRBV24-1	TRBJ2-3	.	CATSDSSNADTQYF
TRBV29-1	TRBJ2-2	.	CSPTGELFF
TRBV5-4	TRBJ2-5	.	CASSPRGYQETQYF
TRBV15	TRBJ1-1	.	CATSVSNTEAFF
TRBV5-6	TRBJ2-7	.	CASSSGTLYEQYF
TRBV7-6	TRBJ2-5	.	CASSLQAGGQETQYF
TRBV9	TRBJ1-3	.	CASSVLRDRGLGNTIYF
TRBV7-2	TRBJ1-6	.	CASSLAAVSSYNSPLHF
TRBV27	TRBJ2-7	.	CASSPRGVAYEQYF
TRBV28	TRBJ1-3	.	CASSPGTPVSGNTIYF
TRBV11-1	TRBJ1-1	.	CASSPWTGALDTEAFF
TRBV5-4	TRBJ2-7	.	CASSFSGGAHEQYF
TRBV7-9	TRBJ1-4	.	CASSSFKGTGEKLFF
TRBV4-1	TRBJ2-1	.	CASSQDRTSGGINEQFF
TRBV19	TRBJ1-5	.	CASDTGLNQPQHF
TRBV28	TRBJ2-3	.	CASSTNRGHIDTQYF
TRBV27	TRBJ2-2	.	CASSLGAATGELFF
TRBV7-9	TRBJ1-5	.	CASSVQQGPQHF
TRBV5-6	TRBJ2-4	.	CASSLASGGAKNIQYF
TRBV7-2	TRBJ2-2	.	CASSLDGGARPGELFF
TRBV7-3	TRBJ1-1	.	CASSLNGNTEAFF
TRBV10-3	TRBJ2-7	.	CAISEGRSSYEQYF
TRBV7-2	TRBJ2-3	.	CASSLLAGTDTQYF
TRBV7-2	TRBJ2-1	.	CASSSRDFNNEQFF
TRBV14	TRBJ2-1	.	CASSSRLAGVYNEQFF
TRBV5-1	TRBJ2-3	.	CASSSGVMGTDTQYF
TRBV5-4	TRBJ2-7	.	CASSLPGLAGPEQYF
TRBV5-6	TRBJ1-4	.	CASSSGNEKLFF
TRBV11-2	TRBJ1-6	.	CASSPTVRDSPLHF
TRBV2	TRBJ2-7	.	CASRRTPGQASYEQYF
TRBV4-3	TRBJ2-7	.	CASSQELARRAEQYF
TRBV20-1	TRBJ1-4	.	CGCMPGEKLFF
TRBV18	TRBJ2-2	.	CASSPRGDGGGTNTGELFF
TRBV7-9	TRBJ2-3	.	CASSLMASQTQYF
TRBV6-6	TRBJ1-6	.	CASSSRQDNSPLHF
TRBV5-1	TRBJ2-1	.	CASSLDPGLAGGWSNEQFF
TRBV10-3	TRBJ2-3	.	CASWTSGVTDTQYF